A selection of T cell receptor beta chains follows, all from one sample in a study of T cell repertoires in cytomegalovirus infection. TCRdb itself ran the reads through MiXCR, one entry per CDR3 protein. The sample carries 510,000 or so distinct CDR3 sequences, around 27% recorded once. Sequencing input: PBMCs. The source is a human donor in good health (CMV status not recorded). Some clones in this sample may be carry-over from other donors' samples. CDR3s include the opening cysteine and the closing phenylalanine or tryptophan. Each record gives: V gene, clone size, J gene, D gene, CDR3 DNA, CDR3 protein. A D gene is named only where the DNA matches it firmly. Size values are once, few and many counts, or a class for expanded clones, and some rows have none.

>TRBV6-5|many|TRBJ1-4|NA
TGTGCCAGCAGTTACTGGGGGGCGGATGAAAAACTGTTTTTT
CASSYWGADEKLFF
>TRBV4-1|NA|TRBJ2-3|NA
TGCGCCAGCAGCCAAGAATCGCTTAGCACAGATACGCAGTATTTT
CASSQESLSTDTQYF
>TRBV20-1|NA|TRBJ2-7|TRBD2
TGCAGTGCTAGAGATCTTCACAGCGGGAGGGCGTACGAGCAGTACTTC
CSARDLHSGRAYEQYF
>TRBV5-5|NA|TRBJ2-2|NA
TGTGCCAGCAGCTTGGTCTGGCGGGACGGTTTCACCGGGGAGCTGTTTTTT
CASSLVWRDGFTGELFF
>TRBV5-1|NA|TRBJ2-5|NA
TGCGCCAGCAGCCGGGACGGAGGGGGGACCCAGTACTTC
CASSRDGGGTQYF
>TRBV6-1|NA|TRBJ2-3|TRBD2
TGTGCCAGCAGTGAGCCTAGCGGGAGTGGGACAGATACGCAGTATTTT
CASSEPSGSGTDTQYF
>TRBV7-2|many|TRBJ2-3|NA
TGTGCCAGCAGCATTGGGCCCACTAGCACAGATACGCAGTATTTT
CASSIGPTSTDTQYF
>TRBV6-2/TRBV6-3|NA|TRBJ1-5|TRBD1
TGTGCCAGCAGTTATGGTTACAGGGGGGGAAGCAATCAGCCCCAGCATTTT
CASSYGYRGGSNQPQHF
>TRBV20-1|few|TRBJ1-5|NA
TGCAGTGCTAGATCCCGCAATCAGCCCCAGCATTTT
CSARSRNQPQHF
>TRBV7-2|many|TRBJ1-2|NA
TGTGCCAGCAGCTTCGACAGAAACTATGGCTACACCTTC
CASSFDRNYGYTF